These T cell receptor beta chains were read from a single sample in a study of blood T cells in healthy people across ages. TCRdb re-called the 5' RACE reads with MiXCR, one entry per CDR3 protein. The sample includes roughly 730,000 distinct CDR3 sequences, just over 55% of them seen just once. Input material: blood. The receptor source for this set is a middle-aged man in good health. Each CDR3 is given with its conserved first and last residue. Fields, in order: J gene, D gene, V gene, clone size, CDR3 DNA, CDR3 protein. The D gene is left open where the match is weak. Clone sizes are given selectively: once, few, many, or a class where the clone is expanded.

TRBJ2-5,NA,TRBV21-1,NA,TGTGCCAGCAGCCACGCCCAGACGAGGGGGACCCAGTACTTC,CASSHAQTRGTQYF
TRBJ2-7,TRBD1,TRBV6-1,NA,TGTGCCAGCAGCCCCTATCTCGGACAGGGCGAGCAGTACTTC,CASSPYLGQGEQYF
TRBJ1-1,NA,TRBV9,NA,TGTGCCAGCAGCGTCGTGAACACTGAAGCTTTCTTT,CASSVVNTEAFF
TRBJ2-3,TRBD2,TRBV7-9,NA,TGTGCCAGCAGCCCGAGCGGGAGCTTAAATGAAGCAGATACGCAGTATTTT,CASSPSGSLNEADTQYF
TRBJ2-1,TRBD2,TRBV10-3,once,TGTGCCATCAGTGGAAGACTAGCGGGGGTGGAGGCGTGGAATGAGCAGTTCTTC,CAISGRLAGVEAWNEQFF
TRBJ1-2,TRBD1,TRBV29-1,NA,TGCAGCGTTGAGTCGGGACAGGGGCCCTACACCTTC,CSVESGQGPYTF
TRBJ2-1,NA,TRBV5-1,NA,TGCGCCAGCAGCTGGTCAGGGGTGGTTTACAATGAGCAGTTCTTC,CASSWSGVVYNEQFF
TRBJ2-3,NA,TRBV29-1,NA,TGCAGCGTTGAAGATAGAATATCAGAGGTCGGCACAGATACGCAGTATTTT,CSVEDRISEVGTDTQYF
TRBJ1-2,NA,TRBV2,few,TGTGCCAGCAGTGATTTTTTTAGCTATGGCTACACCTTC,CASSDFFSYGYTF
TRBJ1-4,NA,TRBV20-1,once,TGCAGTGCCCCCCCGGACCTTGGGAATGAAAAACTGTTTTTT,CSAPPDLGNEKLFF
TRBJ2-3,TRBD2,TRBV6-2/TRBV6-3,NA,TGTGCCAGCAGCAATGGGACTAGCGGCCCTTTGCTCCAGCAGTATTTT,CASSNGTSGPLLQQYF
TRBJ1-1,NA,TRBV20-1,NA,TGCAGCGCTGGACAGAACACTGAAGCTTTCTTT,CSAGQNTEAFF
TRBJ2-3,TRBD2,TRBV5-6,few,TGTGCCAGCAGCTACGTACTAGCGGGGGGATCAGATACGCAGTATTTT,CASSYVLAGGSDTQYF
TRBJ2-7,NA,TRBV20-1,NA,TGCAGTGCACTCGGGGGAGTATACCCTTCCTACGAGCAGTACTTC,CSALGGVYPSYEQYF
TRBJ2-7,NA,TRBV12-3/TRBV12-4,NA,TGTGCCAGCAGTTTGACAGGAAAGTACGAGCAGTACTTC,CASSLTGKYEQYF
TRBJ1-4,NA,TRBV5-7,NA,TGTGCCAGCAGCTTGTCGGGGGGCGCTTCTTCTTTTGTAGAAAAACTGTTTTTT,CASSLSGGASSFVEKLFF
TRBJ1-5,NA,TRBV20-1,NA,TGCAGTGCACCGACAGGTCCCACCAATCAGCCCCAGCATTTT,CSAPTGPTNQPQHF
TRBJ1-1,NA,TRBV3-1,NA,TGTGCCAGCAGCCAACTCTCAGGGAACACTGAAGCTTTCTTT,CASSQLSGNTEAFF
TRBJ2-3,NA,TRBV5-6,few,TGTGCCAGCAGCTTGGCCGATAGGCCTACCACAGATACGCAGTATTTT,CASSLADRPTTDTQYF
TRBJ2-5,NA,TRBV27,NA,TGTGCCAGCAGTACGGGACTCAATGGGGAGACCCAGTACTTC,CASSTGLNGETQYF
TRBJ1-4,NA,TRBV4-3,NA,TGCGCCAGCGGCTATACAACTAATGAAAAACTGTTTTTT,CASGYTTNEKLFF
TRBJ2-1,NA,TRBV6-2/TRBV6-3,NA,TGTGCCAGCAGTTACTCAGTGACCCACAATGAGCAGTTCTTC,CASSYSVTHNEQFF